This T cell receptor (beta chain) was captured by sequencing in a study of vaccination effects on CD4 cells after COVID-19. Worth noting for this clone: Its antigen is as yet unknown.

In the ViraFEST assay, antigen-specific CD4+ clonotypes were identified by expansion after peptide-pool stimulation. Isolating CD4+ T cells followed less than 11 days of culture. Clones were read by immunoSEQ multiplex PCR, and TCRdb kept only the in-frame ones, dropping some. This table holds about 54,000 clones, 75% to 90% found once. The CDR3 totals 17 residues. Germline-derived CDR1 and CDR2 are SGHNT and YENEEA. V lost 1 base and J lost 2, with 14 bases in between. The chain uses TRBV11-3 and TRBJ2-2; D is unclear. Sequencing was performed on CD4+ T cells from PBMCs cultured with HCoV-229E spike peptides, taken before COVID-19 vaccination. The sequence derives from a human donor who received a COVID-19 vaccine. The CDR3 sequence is CASSLGLGSINTGELFF. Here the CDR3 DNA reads TGTGCCAGCAGCTTAGGGCTCGGGTCCATAAACACCGGGGAGCTGTTTTTT.